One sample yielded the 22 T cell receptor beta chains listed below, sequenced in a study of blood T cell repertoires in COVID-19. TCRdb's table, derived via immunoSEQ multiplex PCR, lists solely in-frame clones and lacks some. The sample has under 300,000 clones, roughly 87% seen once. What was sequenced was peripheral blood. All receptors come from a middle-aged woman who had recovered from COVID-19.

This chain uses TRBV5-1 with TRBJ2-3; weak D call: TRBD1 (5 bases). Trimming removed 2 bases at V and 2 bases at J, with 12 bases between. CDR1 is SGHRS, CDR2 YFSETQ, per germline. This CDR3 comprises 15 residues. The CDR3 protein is CASSFEGADTDTQYF. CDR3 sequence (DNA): TGCGCCAGCAGCTTTGAAGGGGCTGACACAGATACGCAGTATTTT. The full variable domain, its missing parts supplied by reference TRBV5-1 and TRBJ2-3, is KAGVTQTPRYLIKTRGQQVTLSCSPISGHRSVSWYQQTPGQGLQFLFEYFSETQRNKGNFPGRFSGRQFSNSRSEMNVSTLELGDSALYLCASSFEGADTDTQYFGPGTRLTVL.

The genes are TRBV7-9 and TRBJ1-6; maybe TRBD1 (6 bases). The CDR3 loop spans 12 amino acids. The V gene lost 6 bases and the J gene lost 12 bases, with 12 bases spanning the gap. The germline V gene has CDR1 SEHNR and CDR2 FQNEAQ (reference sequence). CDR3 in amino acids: CASRSQGLPLHF. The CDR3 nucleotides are TGTGCCAGCAGATCACAGGGTTTACCCCTCCACTTT. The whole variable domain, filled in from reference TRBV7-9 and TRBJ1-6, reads DTGVSQNPRHKITKRGQNVTFRCDPISEHNRLYWYRQTLGQGPEFLTYFQNEAQLEKSRLLSDRFSAERPKGSFSTLEIQRTEQGDSAMYLCASRSQGLPLHFGNGTRLTVT.

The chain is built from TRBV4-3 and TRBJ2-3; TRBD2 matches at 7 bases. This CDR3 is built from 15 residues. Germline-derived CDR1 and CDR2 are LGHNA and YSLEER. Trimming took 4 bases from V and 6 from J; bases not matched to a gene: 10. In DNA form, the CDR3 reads TGCGCCAGCAGCCCGCGCTCATCACTAGCGGATACGCAGTATTTT. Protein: CASSPRSSLADTQYF.

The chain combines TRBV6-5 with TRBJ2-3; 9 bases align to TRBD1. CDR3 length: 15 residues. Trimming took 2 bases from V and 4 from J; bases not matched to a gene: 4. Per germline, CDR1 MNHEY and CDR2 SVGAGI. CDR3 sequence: CASSYTGGPPDTQYF. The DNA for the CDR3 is TGTGCCAGCAGTTACACAGGGGGCCCCCCAGATACGCAGTATTTT.

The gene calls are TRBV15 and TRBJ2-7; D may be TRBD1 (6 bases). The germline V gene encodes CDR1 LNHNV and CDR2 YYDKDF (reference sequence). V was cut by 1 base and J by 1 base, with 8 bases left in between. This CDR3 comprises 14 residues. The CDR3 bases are TGTGCCACCAGCAGAGTGGGACAATCCTACGAGCAGTACTTC. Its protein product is CATSRVGQSYEQYF.

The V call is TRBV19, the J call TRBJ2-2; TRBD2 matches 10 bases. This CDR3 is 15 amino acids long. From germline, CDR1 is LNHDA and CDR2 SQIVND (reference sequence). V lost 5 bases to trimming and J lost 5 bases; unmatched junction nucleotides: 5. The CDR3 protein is CASSLLAGGTGELFF. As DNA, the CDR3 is TGTGCCAGTAGTCTATTAGCGGGAGGTACCGGGGAGCTGTTTTTT.

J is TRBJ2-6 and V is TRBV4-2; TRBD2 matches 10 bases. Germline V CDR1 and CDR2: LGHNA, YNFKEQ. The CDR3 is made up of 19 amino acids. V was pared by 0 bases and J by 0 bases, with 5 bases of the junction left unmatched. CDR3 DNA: TGTGCCAGCAGCCAAGAGGGCCTAGCGGGAGCCTCTGGGGCCAACGTCCTGACTTTC. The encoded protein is CASSQEGLAGASGANVLTF.

Here the CDR3 reads CASSQGRGFGYTF. In DNA, the CDR3 is TGCGCCAGCAGCCAAGGAAGAGGGTTTGGCTACACCTTC. The chain employs TRBV4-1 and TRBJ1-2; D ambiguous. V was cut by 1 base and J by 7 bases, with 10 bases left in between. Germline V gene data show CDR1 as MGHRA and CDR2 as YSYEKL. This CDR3 comprises 13 residues.

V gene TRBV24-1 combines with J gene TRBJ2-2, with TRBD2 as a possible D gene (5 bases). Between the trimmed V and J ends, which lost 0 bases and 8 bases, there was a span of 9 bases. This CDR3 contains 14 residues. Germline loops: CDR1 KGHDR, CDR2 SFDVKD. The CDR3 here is CATSDLLEGGELFF. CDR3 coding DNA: TGTGCCACCAGTGATTTGTTAGAGGGAGGGGAGCTGTTTTTT.

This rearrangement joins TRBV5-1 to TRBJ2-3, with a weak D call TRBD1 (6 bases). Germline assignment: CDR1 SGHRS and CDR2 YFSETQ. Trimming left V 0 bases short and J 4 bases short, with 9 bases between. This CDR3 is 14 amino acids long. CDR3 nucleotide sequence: TGCGCCAGCAGCTTGGGGAACAGGGCAGATACGCAGTATTTT. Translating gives CASSLGNRADTQYF.

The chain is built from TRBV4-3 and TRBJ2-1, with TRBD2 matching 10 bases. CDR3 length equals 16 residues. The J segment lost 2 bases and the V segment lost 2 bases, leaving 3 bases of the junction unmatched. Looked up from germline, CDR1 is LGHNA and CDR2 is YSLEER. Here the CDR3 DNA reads TGCGCCAGCAGCCAACTTACTAGCGGGGCCTACAATGAGCAGTTCTTC. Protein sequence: CASSQLTSGAYNEQFF.

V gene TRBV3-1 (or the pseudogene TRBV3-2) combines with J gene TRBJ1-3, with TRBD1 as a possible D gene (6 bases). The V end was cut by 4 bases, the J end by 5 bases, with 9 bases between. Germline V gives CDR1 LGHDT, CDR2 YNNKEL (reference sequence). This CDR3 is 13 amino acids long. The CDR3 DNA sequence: TGTGCCAGCAGCCCGGACAGTAGAAACACCATATATTTT. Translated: CASSPDSRNTIYF.

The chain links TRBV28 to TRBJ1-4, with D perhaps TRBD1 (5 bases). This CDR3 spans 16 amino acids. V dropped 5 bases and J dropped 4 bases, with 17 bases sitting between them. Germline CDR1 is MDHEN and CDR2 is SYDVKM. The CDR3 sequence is CASSADSTGFNEKLFF. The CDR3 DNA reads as TGTGCCAGCAGTGCCGACAGCACGGGTTTTAATGAAAAACTGTTTTTT.

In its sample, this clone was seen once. DNA of the CDR3: TGTGCCAGCAGTCGAGCGGGGGGGCACGAGACCCAGTACTTC. Translated: CASSRAGGHETQYF. This chain uses TRBV6-5 with TRBJ2-5, with 10 bases fitting TRBD2. V lost 5 bases, J lost 5 bases, and 5 bases stayed unmatched. The germline V gene encodes CDR1 MNHEY and CDR2 SVGAGI. The CDR3 runs 14 residues.

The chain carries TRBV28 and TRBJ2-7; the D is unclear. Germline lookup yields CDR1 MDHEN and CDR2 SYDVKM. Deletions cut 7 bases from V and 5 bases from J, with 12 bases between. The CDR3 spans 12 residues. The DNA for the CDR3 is TGTGCCAGCACTTCGGTCGCCGACGAGCAGTACTTC. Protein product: CASTSVADEQYF.

CDR3 coding DNA: TGTGCCAGCAAAGCGGGGGTGGTAGAGACCCAGTACTTC. Translated: CASKAGVVETQYF. The V gene is TRBV28, the J gene TRBJ2-5; 8 nucleotides match TRBD2. V shed 7 bases and J 4 bases; nucleotides not matched to a gene: 5. This CDR3 comprises 13 residues. Germline CDR1 is MDHEN and CDR2 is SYDVKM.

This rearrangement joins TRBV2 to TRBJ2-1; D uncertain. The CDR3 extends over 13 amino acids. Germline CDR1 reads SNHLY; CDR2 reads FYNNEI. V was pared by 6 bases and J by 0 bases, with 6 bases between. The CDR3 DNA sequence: TGTGCCAGCAGGAGAGTCTCCTACAATGAGCAGTTCTTC. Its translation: CASRRVSYNEQFF.

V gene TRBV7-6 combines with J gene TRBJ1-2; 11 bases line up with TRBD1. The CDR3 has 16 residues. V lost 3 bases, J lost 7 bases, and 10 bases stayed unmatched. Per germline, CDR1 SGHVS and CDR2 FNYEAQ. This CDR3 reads CASSLGTGGYVSGYTF. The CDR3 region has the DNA TGTGCCAGCAGCTTGGGGACAGGGGGTTATGTTAGTGGCTACACCTTC.

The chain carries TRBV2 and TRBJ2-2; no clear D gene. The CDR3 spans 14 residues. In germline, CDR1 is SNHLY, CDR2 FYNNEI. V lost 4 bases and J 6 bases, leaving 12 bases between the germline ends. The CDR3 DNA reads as TGTGCCAGCAGTGGAGAGACCGAGGCCGGGGAGCTGTTTTTT. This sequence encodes CASSGETEAGELFF.

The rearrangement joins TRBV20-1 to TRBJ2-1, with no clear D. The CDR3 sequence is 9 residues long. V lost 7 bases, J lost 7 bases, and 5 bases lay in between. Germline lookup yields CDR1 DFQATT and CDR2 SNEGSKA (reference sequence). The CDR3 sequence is CSVPNEQFF. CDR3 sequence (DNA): TGCAGTGTTCCTAATGAGCAGTTCTTC.

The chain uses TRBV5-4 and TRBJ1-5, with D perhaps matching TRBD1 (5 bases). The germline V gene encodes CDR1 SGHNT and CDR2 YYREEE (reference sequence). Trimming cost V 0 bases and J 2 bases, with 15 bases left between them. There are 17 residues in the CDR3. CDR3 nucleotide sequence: TGTGCCAGCAGCTTGGAAGCCAGGGCGGCGTGCAATCAGCCCCAGCATTTT. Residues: CASSLEARAACNQPQHF.

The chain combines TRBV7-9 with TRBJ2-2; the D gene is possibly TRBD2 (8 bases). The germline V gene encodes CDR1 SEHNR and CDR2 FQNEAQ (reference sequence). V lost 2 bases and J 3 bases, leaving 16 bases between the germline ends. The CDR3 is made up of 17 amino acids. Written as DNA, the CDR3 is TGTGCCAGCAGCTTATTTCGGGGGGGACAGTACACCGGGGAGCTGTTTTTT. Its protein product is CASSLFRGGQYTGELFF.